What follows is one T cell receptor (beta chain) and its context. Between the trimmed V and J ends, which lost 4 bases and 3 bases, there was a span of 6 bases. Germline loops: CDR1 SNHLY, CDR2 FYNNEI. The CDR3 is 13 amino acids. The data originate from a study of shared clonotypes between healthy human individuals. The repertoire was sequenced with immunoSEQ multiplex PCR; TCRdb's copy has only in-frame clones and lacks some. The table has some 2,100,000 clones, approximately 94% seen once. This TCR came from a man aged 18-30 years in good health. The chain employs TRBV2 and TRBJ1-4; perhaps TRBD1 as D (5 bases). The sample comprised naive CD4+ T cells sorted from blood. Subset specified: CD45RA+ positively selected. The CDR3: CASSATANEKLFF. In nucleotides, the CDR3 is TGTGCCAGCAGTGCGACAGCTAATGAAAAACTGTTTTTT.